These T cell receptor beta chains were read from a single sample in a study of CD4 T cells in relation to SARS-CoV-2 and coronaviruses. Their antigens are not known. Sequenced by immunoSEQ multiplex PCR; TCRdb stores in-frame clones only, minus some. Of tens of thousands of clones in the sample, more than 60% were seen once. Sequencing input: CD4+ T cells from PBMCs, cultured in vitro. These TCRs come from a human donor in good health. Both conserved end residues are part of each CDR3. A D gene is named only where the DNA matches it firmly. Not every row has a clone size; where given, it reads once, few, many or a size class.

D	J	length	V	size	CDR3	DNA
TRBD2	TRBJ2-1	19	TRBV3-1/TRBV3-2	NA	CASSQDFRLAGGAYNEQFF	TGTGCCAGCAGCCAAGACTTTAGGTTGGCGGGGGGGGCGTACAATGAGCAGTTCTTC
NA	TRBJ2-7	14	TRBV27	NA	CASKRDTTSYEQYF	TGTGCCAGCAAGAGGGACACTACCTCCTACGAGCAGTACTTC
NA	TRBJ2-1	16	TRBV2	NA	CASSEAARSPHNEQFF	TGTGCCAGCAGTGAAGCTGCCCGTTCCCCCCACAATGAGCAGTTCTTC
NA	TRBJ1-4	13	TRBV27	few	CASSPQTNEKLFF	TGTGCCAGCAGTCCCCAGACTAATGAAAAACTGTTTTTT
TRBD1	TRBJ1-1	14	TRBV6-6	once	CASKPDREGTEAFF	TGTGCCAGCAAACCAGACAGGGAGGGCACTGAAGCTTTCTTT
NA	TRBJ1-5	14	TRBV19	NA	CASSIGLGGQPQHF	TGTGCCAGTAGTATAGGGCTAGGCGGCCAGCCCCAGCATTTT
TRBD2	TRBJ2-7	17	TRBV7-8	few	CASSLSRTSGTVSEQYF	TGTGCCAGCAGCTTATCAAGGACTAGCGGGACTGTCTCCGAGCAGTACTTC
NA	TRBJ2-2	13	TRBV27	NA	CASSLDWSGELFF	TGTGCCAGCAGTTTAGACTGGTCCGGGGAGCTGTTTTTT
TRBD2	TRBJ2-3	16	TRBV7-2	NA	CASSSRTSGLTDTQYF	TGTGCCAGCAGCTCCCGTACTAGCGGCCTCACAGATACGCAGTATTTT
NA	TRBJ2-7	16	TRBV4-1	NA	CASSQDPRGAPYEQYF	TGCGCCAGCAGCCAAGATCCAAGGGGGGCCCCCTACGAGCAGTACTTC
NA	TRBJ1-4	16	TRBV5-1	NA	CASSLVFSATNEKLFF	TGCGCCAGCAGCTTGGTCTTCAGTGCAACTAATGAAAAACTGTTTTTT
TRBD2	TRBJ2-3	17	TRBV27	NA	CASSLTWTSVAFDTQYF	TGTGCCAGCAGTTTAACCTGGACTAGCGTCGCGTTTGATACGCAGTATTTT
TRBD2	TRBJ2-7	15	TRBV6-5	NA	CASSYEAGGPLGEYF	TGTGCCAGCAGTTACGAGGCGGGAGGGCCTCTCGGGGAGTACTTC
TRBD2	TRBJ2-3	15	TRBV18	NA	CASSLGREVADTQYF	TGTGCCAGCTCACTGGGGCGGGAGGTCGCAGATACGCAGTATTTT
TRBD2	TRBJ2-1	15	TRBV9	NA	CASSVDRTSSYEQFF	TGTGCCAGCAGCGTAGATAGGACTAGTTCCTATGAGCAGTTCTTC
TRBD1	TRBJ1-2	16	TRBV5-5	NA	CASSRSGTGSDYGYTF	TGTGCCAGCAGCCGGTCCGGGACAGGGTCGGACTATGGCTACACCTTC
TRBD1	TRBJ1-1	17	TRBV27	NA	CASSFHLPQGLNTEAFF	TGTGCCAGCAGTTTCCACCTACCACAGGGGTTGAACACTGAAGCTTTCTTT